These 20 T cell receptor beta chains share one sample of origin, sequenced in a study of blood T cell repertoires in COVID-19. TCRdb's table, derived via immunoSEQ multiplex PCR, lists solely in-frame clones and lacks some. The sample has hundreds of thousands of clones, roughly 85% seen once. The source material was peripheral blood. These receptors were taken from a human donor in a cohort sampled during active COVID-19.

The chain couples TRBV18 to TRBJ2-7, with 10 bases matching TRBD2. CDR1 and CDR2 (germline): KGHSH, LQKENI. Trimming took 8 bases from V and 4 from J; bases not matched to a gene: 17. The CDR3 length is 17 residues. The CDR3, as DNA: TGTGCCAGCCGTGGATCACGTGGTAGCGGGGGGTTGTACGAGCAGTACTTC. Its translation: CASRGSRGSGGLYEQYF.

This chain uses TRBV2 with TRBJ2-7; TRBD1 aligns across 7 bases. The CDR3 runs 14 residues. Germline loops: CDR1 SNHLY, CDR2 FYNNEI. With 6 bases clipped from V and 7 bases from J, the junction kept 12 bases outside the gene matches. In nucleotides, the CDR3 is TGTGCCAGCAGCTGGGCCCGGGACAGCAGAGAGCAGTACTTC. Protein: CASSWARDSREQYF.

CDR3 nucleotide sequence: TGTGCCATCAGTATCGGGACATTTAACACTGAAGCTTTCTTT. Its translation: CAISIGTFNTEAFF. V gene TRBV10-3 combines with J gene TRBJ1-1; a weak D match, TRBD1 (6 bases). V lost 5 bases to trimming and J lost 2 bases, with 12 bases between them. CDR1 and CDR2 (germline): ENHRY, SYGVKD. The CDR3 extends over 14 amino acids.

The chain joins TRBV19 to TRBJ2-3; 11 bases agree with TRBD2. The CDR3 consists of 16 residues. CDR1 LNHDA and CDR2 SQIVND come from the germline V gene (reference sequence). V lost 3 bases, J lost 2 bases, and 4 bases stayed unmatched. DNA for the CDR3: TGTGCCAGTAGTATGATAGCGGGGGGGAACACAGATACGCAGTATTTT. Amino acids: CASSMIAGGNTDTQYF.

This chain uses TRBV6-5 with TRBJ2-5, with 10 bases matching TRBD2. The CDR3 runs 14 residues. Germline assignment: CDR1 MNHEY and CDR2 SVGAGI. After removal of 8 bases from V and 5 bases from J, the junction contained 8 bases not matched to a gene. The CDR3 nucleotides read TGTGCCAGCCACGAGCGGGGGGGGCAGGAGACCCAGTACTTC. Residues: CASHERGGQETQYF.

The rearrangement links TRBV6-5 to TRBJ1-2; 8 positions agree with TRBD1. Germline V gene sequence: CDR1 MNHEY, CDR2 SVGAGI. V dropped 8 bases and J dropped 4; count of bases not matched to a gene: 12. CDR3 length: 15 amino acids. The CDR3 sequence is CASRQDRAPTYGYTF. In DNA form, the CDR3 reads TGTGCCAGCCGACAGGACAGGGCTCCTACCTATGGCTACACCTTC.

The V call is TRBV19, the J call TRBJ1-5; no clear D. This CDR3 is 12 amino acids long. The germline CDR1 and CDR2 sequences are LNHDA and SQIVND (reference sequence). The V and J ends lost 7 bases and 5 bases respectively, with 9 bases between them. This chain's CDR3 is CASNHRDQPQHF. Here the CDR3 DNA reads TGTGCCAGTAACCACAGAGATCAGCCCCAGCATTTT.

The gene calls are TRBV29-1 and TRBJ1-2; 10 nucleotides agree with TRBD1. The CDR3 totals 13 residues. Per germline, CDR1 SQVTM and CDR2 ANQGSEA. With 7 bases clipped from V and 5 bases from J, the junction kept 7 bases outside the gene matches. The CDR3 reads CSAGQGGGYGYTF. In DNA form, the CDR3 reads TGCAGCGCTGGACAGGGGGGAGGTTATGGCTACACCTTC.

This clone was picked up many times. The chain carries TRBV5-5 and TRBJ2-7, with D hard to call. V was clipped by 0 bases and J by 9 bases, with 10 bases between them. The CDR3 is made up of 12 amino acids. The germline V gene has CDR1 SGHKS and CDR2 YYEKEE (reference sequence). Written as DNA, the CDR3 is TGTGCCAGCAGCTTGGCTATCTCCGTGCAGTACTTC. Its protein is CASSLAISVQYF.

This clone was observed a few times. CDR3 sequence reads: CTSSQEQVGNQPQHF. In DNA, the CDR3 is TGCACCAGCAGCCAAGAACAAGTGGGCAATCAGCCCCAGCATTTT. The chain carries TRBV1 and TRBJ1-5; TRBD1, the D gene given by the table, was not confirmed from the DNA. TRBV1 is marked as a pseudogene. The CDR3 is 15 residues long.

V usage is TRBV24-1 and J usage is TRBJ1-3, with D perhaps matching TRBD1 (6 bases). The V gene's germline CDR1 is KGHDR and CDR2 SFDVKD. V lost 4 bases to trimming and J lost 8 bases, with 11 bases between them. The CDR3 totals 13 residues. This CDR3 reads CATSDSGVDTIYF. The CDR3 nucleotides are TGTGCCACCAGTGACTCAGGGGTGGACACCATATATTTT.

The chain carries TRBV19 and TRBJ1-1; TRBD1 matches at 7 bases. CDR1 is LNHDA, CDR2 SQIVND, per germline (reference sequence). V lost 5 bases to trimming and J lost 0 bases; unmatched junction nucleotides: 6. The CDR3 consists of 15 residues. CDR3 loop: CASSSQGKLNTEAFF. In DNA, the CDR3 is TGTGCCAGTAGTTCACAGGGGAAGTTGAACACTGAAGCTTTCTTT. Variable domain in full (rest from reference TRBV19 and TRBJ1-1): DGGITQSPKYLFRKEGQNVTLSCEQNLNHDAMYWYRQDPGQGLRLIYYSQIVNDFQKGDIAEGYSVSREKKESFPLTVTSAQKNPTAFYLCASSSQGKLNTEAFFGQGTRLTVV.

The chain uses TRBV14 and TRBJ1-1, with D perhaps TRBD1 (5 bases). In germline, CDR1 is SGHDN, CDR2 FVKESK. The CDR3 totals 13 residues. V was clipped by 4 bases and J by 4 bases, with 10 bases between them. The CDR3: CASSPYRTTEAFF. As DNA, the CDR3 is TGTGCCAGCAGCCCTTACAGGACCACTGAAGCTTTCTTT.

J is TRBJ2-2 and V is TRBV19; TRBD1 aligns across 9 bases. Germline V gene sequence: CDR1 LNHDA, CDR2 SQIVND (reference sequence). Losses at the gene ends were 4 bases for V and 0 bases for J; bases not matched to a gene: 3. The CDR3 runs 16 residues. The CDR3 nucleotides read TGTGCCAGTAGTAGACGGACAGGGGCGAACACCGGGGAGCTGTTTTTT. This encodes CASSRRTGANTGELFF.

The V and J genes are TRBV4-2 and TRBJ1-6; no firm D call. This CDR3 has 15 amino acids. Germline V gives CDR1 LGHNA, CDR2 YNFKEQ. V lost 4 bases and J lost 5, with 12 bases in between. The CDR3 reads CASSPGRLDNSPLHF. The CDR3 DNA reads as TGTGCCAGCAGCCCCGGGAGGTTAGATAATTCACCCCTCCACTTT.

The CDR3 protein is CASSSDTTFYEQYF. The CDR3 bases are TGTGCCAGCAGCTCGGACACCACATTCTACGAGCAGTACTTC. The J gene is TRBJ2-7, the V gene TRBV5-4, with D possibly matching TRBD1 (5 bases). The CDR3 is made up of 14 amino acids. From germline, CDR1 is SGHNT and CDR2 YYREEE (reference sequence). Trimming took off 3 bases at V and 3 bases at J, with 13 bases between the two ends.

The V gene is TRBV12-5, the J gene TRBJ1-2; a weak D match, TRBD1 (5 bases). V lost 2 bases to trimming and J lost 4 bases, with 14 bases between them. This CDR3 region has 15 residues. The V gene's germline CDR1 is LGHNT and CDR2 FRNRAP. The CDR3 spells CASGLTRGDGYGYTF. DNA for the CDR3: TGTGCTAGTGGTTTGACACGCGGGGACGGCTATGGCTACACCTTC.

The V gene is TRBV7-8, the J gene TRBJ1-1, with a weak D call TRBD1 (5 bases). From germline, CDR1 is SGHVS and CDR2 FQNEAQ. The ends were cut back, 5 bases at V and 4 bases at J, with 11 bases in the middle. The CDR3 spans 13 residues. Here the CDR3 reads CASSRAGPTEAFF. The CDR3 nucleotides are TGTGCCAGCAGCCGTGCAGGGCCCACTGAAGCTTTCTTT.

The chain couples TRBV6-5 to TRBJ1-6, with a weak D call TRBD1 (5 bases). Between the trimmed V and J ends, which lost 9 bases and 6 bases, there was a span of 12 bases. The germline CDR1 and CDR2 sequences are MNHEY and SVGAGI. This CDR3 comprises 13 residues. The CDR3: CASRTTPNSPLHF. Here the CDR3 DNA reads TGTGCCAGTAGGACAACACCTAATTCACCCCTCCACTTT.

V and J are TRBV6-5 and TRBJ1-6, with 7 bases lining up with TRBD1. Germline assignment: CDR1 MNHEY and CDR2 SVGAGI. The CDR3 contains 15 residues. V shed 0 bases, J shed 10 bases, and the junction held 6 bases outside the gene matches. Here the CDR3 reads CASSYSRQGGSPLHF. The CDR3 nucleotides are TGTGCCAGCAGTTACTCGAGGCAGGGGGGCTCACCCCTCCACTTT.